The rows below give T cell receptor beta chains drawn from one sample of a study of vaccination and CD4 T cells after COVID-19. MiXCR, applied by TCRdb to the PCR reads, yields one record per CDR3 protein. This table holds 20,000 to 25,000 distinct CDR3 sequences, around 50% found once. Source: CD4+ T cells from blood, taken before SARS-CoV-2 vaccination. The source is a human donor who had recovered from COVID-19. Each CDR3 is given with its conserved first and last residue. D genes are given only for firm matches. Size is omitted from some rows. Given values are once, few, many or a class for expanded clones.

>.|TRBV20-1|few|TRBJ1-5
CSARQGNQPQHF
TGCAGTGCTAGGCAGGGCAATCAGCCCCAGCATTTT
>.|TRBV12-3/TRBV12-4|.|TRBJ2-7
CASSLQAFIYEQYF
TGTGCCAGCAGTTTGCAAGCTTTTATCTACGAGCAGTACTTC
>.|TRBV19|.|TRBJ2-3
CASSIKGPDTQYF
TGTGCCAGTAGTATTAAGGGCCCAGATACGCAGTATTTT
>.|TRBV4-1|.|TRBJ1-5
CASSQDIGDTRSWPQHF
TGCGCCAGCAGCCAAGATATCGGGGACACGAGATCATGGCCCCAGCATTTT
>TRBD2|TRBV20-1|few|TRBJ2-1
CSARTSGRASDEMRAFF
TGCAGTGCTAGGACTAGCGGGAGAGCCTCCGACGAAATGAGAGCGTTCTTC
>.|TRBV28|.|TRBJ1-2
CASSSTGLDYGYTF
TGTGCCAGCAGTTCGACAGGTCTCGACTATGGCTACACCTTC
>TRBD1|TRBV28|.|TRBJ2-1
CASSLFAGQGRHEQFF
TGTGCCAGCAGTTTATTTGCTGGACAGGGTAGGCATGAGCAGTTCTTC
>.|TRBV20-1|.|TRBJ2-7
CSATWDRTYEQYF
TGCAGTGCCACGTGGGACCGCACCTACGAGCAGTACTTC
>TRBD2|TRBV24-1|few|TRBJ2-6
CATSPSSGASSGANVLTF
TGTGCCACCAGTCCCTCTAGCGGGGCCTCCTCTGGGGCCAACGTCCTGACTTTC
>.|TRBV6-5|.|TRBJ1-2
CASSYSPSNYGYTF
TGTGCCAGCAGTTACTCACCGTCTAACTATGGCTACACCTTC
>.|TRBV6-1|.|TRBJ1-2
CASRDTSGDGYTF
TGTGCCAGCAGGGACACCTCTGGAGATGGCTACACCTTC
>.|TRBV28|.|TRBJ1-2
CASSWGRALNYGYTF
TGTGCCAGCAGTTGGGGACGGGCCTTAAACTATGGCTACACCTTC
>TRBD2|TRBV6-1|.|TRBJ2-5
CASTRAGGKETQYF
TGTGCCAGCACCAGAGCGGGGGGTAAAGAGACCCAGTACTTC
>.|TRBV5-4|once|TRBJ2-7
CASSMGRTYEQYF
TGTGCCAGCAGCATGGGTCGGACTTACGAGCAGTACTTC
>.|TRBV11-2|few|TRBJ2-7
CASSWIRGTYEQYF
TGTGCCAGCAGCTGGATTAGGGGGACCTACGAGCAGTACTTC